The clone carrying this T cell receptor (beta chain) was picked up a small number of times. Its target is not known. The data were taken from a study of response to subunit inactivated influenza vaccine. Each CDR3 protein is one row after TCRdb ran MiXCR on the RT-PCR reads. The sample holds about 700,000 distinct CDR3 sequences, about 15% seen once. The CDR3 spans 16 residues. Germline CDR1 is LGHNA and CDR2 is YNFKEQ. V lost 0 bases to trimming and J lost 3 bases; unmatched junction nucleotides: 4. Regarding the study as a whole: The authors suggested that every seasonal influenza vaccination recruits few new T cells.

The TCR sequence derives from a man aged 45-65 years who received an inactivated influenza vaccine. Source: PBMCs from blood, taken roughly 13 days after vaccination. The genes are TRBV4-2 and TRBJ2-3; TRBD2 agrees at 9 bases. The CDR3 sequence: CASSQDMLAGTDTQYF. In DNA, the CDR3 is TGTGCCAGCAGCCAAGACATGCTAGCGGGAACAGATACGCAGTATTTT.